The T cell receptor beta chain under discussion was sequenced for a study of regulatory T cells in long-lasting Graves disease. Time point here: persistent/refractory GD, antithyroid drugs over 5 years with positive TRAb. RNA isolated from PBMCs was used to make the TCR library. The study's findings and limits: Favoring TRBV28, TRBJ1-2 and TRBJ2-5 was a feature seen in persistent disease.

Researchers made TCR beta libraries by using iRepertoire HTBI primers and running Arm-PCR on CDR3 regions. TCRdb ran MiXCR on the multiplex PCR reads and lists one entry per CDR3 protein. The sample lists 300,000 to 400,000 distinct CDR3 sequences, about 18% seen once, with just under 30% in the top ten. The CDR3 length is 14 residues. V shed 3 bases and J shed 3 bases, with 8 bases lying between them. Looked up from germline, CDR1 is SEHNR and CDR2 is FQNEAQ (reference sequence). This clonotype was seen many times. The antigen remains unidentified. This sequence originates from a female donor with Graves disease. This chain uses TRBV7-9 with TRBJ2-2; no reliable D call. This material consisted of peripheral blood mononuclear cells (PBMCs), taken when the disease was refractory, from a patient treated with antithyroid drugs. CDR3 coding DNA: TGTGCCAGCAGCTTCTACACGTACACCGGGGAGCTGTTTTTT. Encoded protein: CASSFYTYTGELFF.